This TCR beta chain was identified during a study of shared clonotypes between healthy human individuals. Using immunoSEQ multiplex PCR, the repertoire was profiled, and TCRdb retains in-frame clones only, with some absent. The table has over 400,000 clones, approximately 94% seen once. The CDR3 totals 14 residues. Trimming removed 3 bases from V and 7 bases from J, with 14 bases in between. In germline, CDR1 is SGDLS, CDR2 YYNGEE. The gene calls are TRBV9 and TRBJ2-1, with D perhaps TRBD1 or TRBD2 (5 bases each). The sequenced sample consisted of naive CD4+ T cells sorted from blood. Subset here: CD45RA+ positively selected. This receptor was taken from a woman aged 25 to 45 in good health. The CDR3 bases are TGTGCCAGCAGCGGCCGGGACCTAGCAAATGAGCAGTTCTTC. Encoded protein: CASSGRDLANEQFF.